This T cell receptor beta chain was captured by sequencing in a study of response to subunit inactivated influenza vaccine. From the RT-PCR reads, TCRdb called clonotypes with MiXCR, one entry per CDR3 protein. The table records around 150,000 distinct CDR3 sequences, about a tenth of them present only once. As regards this clonotype: Its specificity is unknown.

The V and J ends lost 7 bases and 7 bases respectively, with 13 bases between them. CDR1 is MNHEY, CDR2 SMNVEV, per germline (reference sequence). This CDR3 region has 13 residues. Study-level results: Authors suggested few new T cells are recruited by each seasonal influenza vaccination.

The source is a man aged 50 to 59 who received an inactivated influenza vaccine. The chain employs TRBV27 and TRBJ2-2, with D uncertain. The starting material was non-naive T cells sorted from PBMCs, obtained roughly 45 days after vaccination. The CDR3 loop is CASIPYEGGELFF. The CDR3 DNA is TGTGCCAGCATACCGTATGAAGGCGGGGAGCTGTTTTTT.